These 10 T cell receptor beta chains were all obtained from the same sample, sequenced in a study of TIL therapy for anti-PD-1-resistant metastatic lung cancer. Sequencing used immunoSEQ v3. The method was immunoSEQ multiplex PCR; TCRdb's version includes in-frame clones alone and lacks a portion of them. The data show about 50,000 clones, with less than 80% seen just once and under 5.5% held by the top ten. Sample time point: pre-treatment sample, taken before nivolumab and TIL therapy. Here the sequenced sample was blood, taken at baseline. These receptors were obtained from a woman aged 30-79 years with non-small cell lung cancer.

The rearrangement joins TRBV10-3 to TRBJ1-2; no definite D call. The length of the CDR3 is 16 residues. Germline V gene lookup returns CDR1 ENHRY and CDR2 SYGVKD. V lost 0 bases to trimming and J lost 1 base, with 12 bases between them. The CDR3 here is CAISESVAEDNYGYTF. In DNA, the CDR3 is TGTGCCATCAGTGAGTCGGTTGCGGAAGATAACTATGGCTACACCTTC.

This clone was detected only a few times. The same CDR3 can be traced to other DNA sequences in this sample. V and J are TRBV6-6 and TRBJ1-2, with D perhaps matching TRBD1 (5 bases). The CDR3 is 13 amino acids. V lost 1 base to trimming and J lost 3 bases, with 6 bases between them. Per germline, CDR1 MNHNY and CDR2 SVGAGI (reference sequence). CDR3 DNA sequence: TGTGCCAGCAGTTACTTAGGGGACTATGGCTACACCTTC. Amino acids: CASSYLGDYGYTF.

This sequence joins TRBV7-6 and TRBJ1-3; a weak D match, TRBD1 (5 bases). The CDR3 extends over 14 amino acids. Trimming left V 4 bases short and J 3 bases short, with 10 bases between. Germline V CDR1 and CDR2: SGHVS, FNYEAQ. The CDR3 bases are TGTGCCAGCAGCTGGGGGGAAGGTGGAAACACCATATATTTT. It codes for CASSWGEGGNTIYF.

DNA of the CDR3: TGTGCCAGCAGTTTAGCGGGAGGCCCAAACAATGAGCAGTTCTTC. It codes for CASSLAGGPNNEQFF. V and J are TRBV6-1 and TRBJ2-1; 10 bases map to TRBD2. The CDR3 runs 15 residues. CDR1 MNHNS and CDR2 SASEGT come from the germline V gene. Losses at the gene ends were 5 bases for V and 5 bases for J; bases not matched to a gene: 6.

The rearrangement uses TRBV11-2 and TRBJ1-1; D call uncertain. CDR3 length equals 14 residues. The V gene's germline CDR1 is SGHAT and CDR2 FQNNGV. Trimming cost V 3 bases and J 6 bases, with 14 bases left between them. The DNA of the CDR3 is TGTGCCAGCAGCTTTTCGGCAGGCCATCCTGAAGCTTTCTTT. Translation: CASSFSAGHPEAFF.

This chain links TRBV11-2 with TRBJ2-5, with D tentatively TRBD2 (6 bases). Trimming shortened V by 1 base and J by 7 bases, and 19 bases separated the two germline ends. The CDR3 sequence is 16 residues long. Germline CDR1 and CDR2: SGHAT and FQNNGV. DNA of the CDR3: TGTGCCAGCAGCTTAGTCCTGGGTTCGGTGGGAGGGACCCAGTACTTC. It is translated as CASSLVLGSVGGTQYF. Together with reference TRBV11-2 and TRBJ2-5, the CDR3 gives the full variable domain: EAGVAQSPRYKIIEKRQSVAFWCNPISGHATLYWYQQILGQGPKLLIQFQNNGVVDDSQLPKDRFSAERLKGVDSTLKIQPAKLEDSAVYLCASSLVLGSVGGTQYFGPGTRLLVL.

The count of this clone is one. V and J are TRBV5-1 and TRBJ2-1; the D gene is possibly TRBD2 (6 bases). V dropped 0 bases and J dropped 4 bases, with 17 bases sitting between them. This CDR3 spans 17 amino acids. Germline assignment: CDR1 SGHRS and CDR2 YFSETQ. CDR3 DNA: TGCGCCAGCAGCTTGGGGCCGGGACTTGGGAGGTACAATGAGCAGTTCTTC. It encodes CASSLGPGLGRYNEQFF.

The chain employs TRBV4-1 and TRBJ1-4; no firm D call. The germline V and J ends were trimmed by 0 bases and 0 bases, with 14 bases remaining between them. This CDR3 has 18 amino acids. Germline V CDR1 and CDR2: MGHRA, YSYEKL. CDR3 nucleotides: TGCGCCAGCAGCCAAGAAAGGGTAGGAGATGCAACTAATGAAAAACTGTTTTTT. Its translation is CASSQERVGDATNEKLFF.

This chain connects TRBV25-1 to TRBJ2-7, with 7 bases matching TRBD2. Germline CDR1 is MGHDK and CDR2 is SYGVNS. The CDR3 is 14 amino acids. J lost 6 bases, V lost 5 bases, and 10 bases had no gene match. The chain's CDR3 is CASSLPGGSVEQYF. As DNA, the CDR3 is TGTGCCAGCAGTTTACCGGGAGGATCAGTCGAGCAGTACTTC.

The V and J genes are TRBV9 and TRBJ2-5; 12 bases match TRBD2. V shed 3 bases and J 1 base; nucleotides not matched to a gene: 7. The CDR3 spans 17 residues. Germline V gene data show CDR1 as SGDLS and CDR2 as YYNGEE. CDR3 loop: CASSETGTSGLQETQYF. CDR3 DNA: TGTGCCAGCAGCGAAACCGGGACTAGCGGGCTCCAAGAGACCCAGTACTTC.